The T cell receptor (beta chain) described here comes from a study of blood T cells in healthy people across ages. Study-level findings and limits: Naive CD4+ cell counts and diversity both ran higher in long-lived than in aged donors. Across the age range, TCR beta diversity per million T cells fell in a roughly linear way.

The table lists this clonotype with many counts. Antigen unknown. A sample-barcoded 5' primer and a J-beta primer mix were used in a second PCR of roughly 6 to 11 cycles. A 12-random-nucleotide template-switch adaptor tagged each cDNA molecule. TCRdb re-called the 5' RACE reads with MiXCR, one entry per CDR3 protein. This sample has 1.5 million to 2 million distinct CDR3 sequences; about 30% occur once, and the top ten carry 7.7%. The draw of peripheral blood yielded ten milliliters from each donor. The clonotype was recovered from a woman aged 25 to 39 in good health. Sequenced material: blood.

CDR3 sequence (DNA): TGCAGTGCTAGGACTAGCGGGACCTACAATGAGCAGTTCTTC. This translates into CSARTSGTYNEQFF. The rearrangement links TRBV20-1 to TRBJ2-1, with 11 bases that match TRBD2. The CDR3 length is 14 residues. Trimming removed 3 bases from V and 2 bases from J; junction bases left unmatched: 0. The germline gives CDR1 DFQATT, CDR2 SNEGSKA (reference sequence).